This is a list of T cell receptor beta chains from one sample in a study of regulatory T cells in long-lasting Graves disease. TCRdb reprocessed the multiplex PCR reads via MiXCR and lists one record per CDR3 protein. Counted here are roughly 520,000 distinct CDR3 sequences, 9.5% to 15% occurring once; the ten biggest clones make up roughly 8.9%. This sample was shared with a second study, whose subject was T cells in Graves' hyperthyroidism and ophthalmopathy.

Here the sequenced sample was peripheral blood mononuclear cells (PBMCs), taken at new diagnosis, from a patient treated with antithyroid drugs. All receptors come from a woman aged 25 to 39 with Graves disease. Both conserved end residues are part of each CDR3. Fields, in order: D gene, J gene, V gene, clone size, CDR3 DNA, CDR3 protein. D genes are given only for firm matches. The size of a clone is reported for some rows only, either as once, few or many, or as a class for expanded clones.

d_call: TRBD2
j_call: TRBJ2-7
v_call: TRBV27
clone_size: many
cdr3_nt: TGTGCCAGCAGTACTTTGGGGGGGTTAAGCTCCTACGAGCAGTACTTC
cdr3_aa: CASSTLGGLSSYEQYF

d_call: TRBD1
j_call: TRBJ2-5
v_call: TRBV28
clone_size: NA
cdr3_nt: TGTGCCACCTTATTGACAGGGCAGCAAGAGACCCAGTACTTC
cdr3_aa: CATLLTGQQETQYF

d_call: NA
j_call: TRBJ2-1
v_call: TRBV14
clone_size: few
cdr3_nt: TGTGCCAGCAGCCAAGAGACGCAGATATCGGGTAATGAGCAGTTCTTC
cdr3_aa: CASSQETQISGNEQFF

d_call: NA
j_call: TRBJ1-5
v_call: TRBV19
clone_size: NA
cdr3_nt: TGTGCCAGTAGTATCCGGGACGGCCTCAATCAGCCCCAGCATTTT
cdr3_aa: CASSIRDGLNQPQHF

d_call: TRBD1
j_call: TRBJ2-7
v_call: TRBV6-5
clone_size: NA
cdr3_nt: TGTGCCAGCAGTTACTCCAACTCCGGGACAGGGCTTACCGAGCAGTACTTC
cdr3_aa: CASSYSNSGTGLTEQYF

d_call: NA
j_call: TRBJ1-1
v_call: TRBV29-1
clone_size: many
cdr3_nt: TGCAGCGTTGAAGGAGCCTACACTGAAGCTTTCTTT
cdr3_aa: CSVEGAYTEAFF

d_call: TRBD2
j_call: TRBJ2-1
v_call: TRBV27
clone_size: many
cdr3_nt: TGTGCCAGCAGTGGAGGGACTAGCGGGAGGGGGAATGAGCAGTTCTTC
cdr3_aa: CASSGGTSGRGNEQFF

d_call: NA
j_call: TRBJ1-5
v_call: TRBV2
clone_size: NA
cdr3_nt: TGTGCCAGCAGTATTAACAGATGGGAGCCCCAGCATTTT
cdr3_aa: CASSINRWEPQHF

d_call: NA
j_call: TRBJ2-5
v_call: TRBV15
clone_size: many
cdr3_nt: TGTGCCACCAGCAGAGTCATACAGGGCCGGGAGACCCAGTACTTC
cdr3_aa: CATSRVIQGRETQYF

d_call: NA
j_call: TRBJ1-4
v_call: TRBV2
clone_size: many
cdr3_nt: TGTGCCAGCAGTCCCAGGCCAGCGGAAAAACTGTTTTTT
cdr3_aa: CASSPRPAEKLFF

d_call: TRBD1
j_call: TRBJ1-4
v_call: TRBV6-1
clone_size: many
cdr3_nt: TGTGCCAGCAGCCCGACAGGGGTTGAAAAACTGTTTTTT
cdr3_aa: CASSPTGVEKLFF

d_call: TRBD1
j_call: TRBJ2-7
v_call: TRBV2
clone_size: many
cdr3_nt: TGTGCCAGCAACGCTGACAGGGGTCGGTTTGAGGAGCAGTACTTC
cdr3_aa: CASNADRGRFEEQYF

d_call: NA
j_call: TRBJ2-5
v_call: TRBV11-2
clone_size: many
cdr3_nt: TGTGCCAGCAGCTTAGATCCCAACCCAGAGACCCAGTACTTC
cdr3_aa: CASSLDPNPETQYF

d_call: TRBD1
j_call: TRBJ1-2
v_call: TRBV11-3
clone_size: many
cdr3_nt: TGTGCCAGCAGCTTAACCCAGGGGGCTGGCGGCTACACCTTC
cdr3_aa: CASSLTQGAGGYTF

d_call: TRBD2
j_call: TRBJ2-7
v_call: TRBV4-3
clone_size: NA
cdr3_nt: TGCGCCTACCCGGGGACTAGCGGGAGGTATTGCGAGCAGTACTTC
cdr3_aa: CAYPGTSGRYCEQYF

d_call: TRBD1
j_call: TRBJ2-3
v_call: TRBV12-3/TRBV12-4
clone_size: many
cdr3_nt: TGTGCCAGCAGTTCCCGACAGGGAAGCACAGATACGCAGTATTTT
cdr3_aa: CASSSRQGSTDTQYF

d_call: NA
j_call: TRBJ2-3
v_call: TRBV29-1
clone_size: many
cdr3_nt: TGCAGCGTCGTTGGGGTTAGGGTTGATACGCAGTATTTT
cdr3_aa: CSVVGVRVDTQYF

d_call: NA
j_call: TRBJ1-1
v_call: TRBV15
clone_size: few
cdr3_nt: TGTGCCACCAGCGGGGTACTCGGAGGGACTGAAGCTTTCTTT
cdr3_aa: CATSGVLGGTEAFF

d_call: NA
j_call: TRBJ2-6
v_call: TRBV6-2/TRBV6-3
clone_size: many
cdr3_nt: TGTGCCATCAACGAGGCCGGGGTTGTGAGAGCCAACGTCCTGACTTTC
cdr3_aa: CAINEAGVVRANVLTF

d_call: NA
j_call: TRBJ1-2
v_call: TRBV4-1
clone_size: NA
cdr3_nt: TGCGCCAGCAGCCAAGTGGGCCTTAACTATGGCTACACCTTC
cdr3_aa: CASSQVGLNYGYTF

d_call: NA
j_call: TRBJ2-3
v_call: TRBV7-9
clone_size: many
cdr3_nt: TGTGCCAGCAGCTTAGCCTGGGTGTCGGGGGAGTCAGATACGCAGTATTTT
cdr3_aa: CASSLAWVSGESDTQYF

d_call: TRBD2
j_call: TRBJ2-1
v_call: TRBV9
clone_size: few
cdr3_nt: TGTGCCAGCAGCGTAGGTAGTAGCGGGATGTATGAGCAGTTCTTC
cdr3_aa: CASSVGSSGMYEQFF

d_call: NA
j_call: TRBJ1-2
v_call: TRBV28
clone_size: few
cdr3_nt: TGTGCCAGCAGTTCCGCAGGAGCAGGCTACACCTTC
cdr3_aa: CASSSAGAGYTF

d_call: NA
j_call: TRBJ2-5
v_call: TRBV7-2
clone_size: many
cdr3_nt: TGTGCCAGCAGCTCGCGAGGAATAGAGACCCAGTACTTC
cdr3_aa: CASSSRGIETQYF

d_call: NA
j_call: TRBJ2-1
v_call: TRBV6-5
clone_size: many
cdr3_nt: TGTGCCAGCAGTTACTCGGGGATCCCGGGGGATGAGCAGTTCTTC
cdr3_aa: CASSYSGIPGDEQFF

d_call: NA
j_call: TRBJ2-2
v_call: TRBV2
clone_size: NA
cdr3_nt: TGTGCCACCAAAGAGAGGACTGCTAACACCGGGGAGCTGTTTTTT
cdr3_aa: CATKERTANTGELFF

d_call: NA
j_call: TRBJ1-5
v_call: TRBV28
clone_size: many
cdr3_nt: TGTGCCAGCAGTTTATGGCAAAAGCCCCAGCATTTT
cdr3_aa: CASSLWQKPQHF

d_call: TRBD1
j_call: TRBJ2-3
v_call: TRBV2
clone_size: many
cdr3_nt: TGTGCCAGCAGTGGGACAGGGGCCCCAGATACGCAGTATTTT
cdr3_aa: CASSGTGAPDTQYF

d_call: NA
j_call: TRBJ1-1
v_call: TRBV18
clone_size: many
cdr3_nt: TGTGCCAGCTCACCATCAGAAAACACTGAAGCTTTCTTT
cdr3_aa: CASSPSENTEAFF

d_call: NA
j_call: TRBJ2-1
v_call: TRBV2
clone_size: few
cdr3_nt: TGTGCCAGCAGTGTTTCAACTCTAATGCAGTTCTTC
cdr3_aa: CASSVSTLMQFF

d_call: NA
j_call: TRBJ2-7
v_call: TRBV6-2/TRBV6-3
clone_size: many
cdr3_nt: TGTGCCAGCAGTGATTTGCTAGACTACGAGCAGTACTTC
cdr3_aa: CASSDLLDYEQYF

d_call: NA
j_call: TRBJ1-1
v_call: TRBV12-3/TRBV12-4
clone_size: few
cdr3_nt: TGTGCCAGCACCCTCCATGTTGCTGCTGAAGCTTTCTTT
cdr3_aa: CASTLHVAAEAFF

d_call: NA
j_call: TRBJ1-1
v_call: TRBV20-1
clone_size: many
cdr3_nt: TGCAGTGCCCAAAAAAGGGAGGGTTGGACTGAAGCTTTCTTT
cdr3_aa: CSAQKREGWTEAFF

d_call: TRBD2
j_call: TRBJ2-5
v_call: TRBV19
clone_size: many
cdr3_nt: TGCGCCAGCAGCATAGGGACTAGCCAAGAGACCCAGTACTTC
cdr3_aa: CASSIGTSQETQYF